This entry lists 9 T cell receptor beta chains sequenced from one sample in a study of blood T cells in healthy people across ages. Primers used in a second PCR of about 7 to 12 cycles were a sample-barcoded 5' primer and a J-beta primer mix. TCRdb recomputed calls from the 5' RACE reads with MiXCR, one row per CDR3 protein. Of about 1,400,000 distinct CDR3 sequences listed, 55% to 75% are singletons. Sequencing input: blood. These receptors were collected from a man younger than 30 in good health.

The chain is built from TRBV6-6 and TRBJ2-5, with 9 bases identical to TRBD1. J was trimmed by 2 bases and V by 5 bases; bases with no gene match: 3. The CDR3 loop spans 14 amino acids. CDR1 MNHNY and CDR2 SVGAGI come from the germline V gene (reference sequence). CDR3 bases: TGTGCCAGCAGTGACAGGGGGGATCAAGAGACCCAGTACTTC. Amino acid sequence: CASSDRGDQETQYF.

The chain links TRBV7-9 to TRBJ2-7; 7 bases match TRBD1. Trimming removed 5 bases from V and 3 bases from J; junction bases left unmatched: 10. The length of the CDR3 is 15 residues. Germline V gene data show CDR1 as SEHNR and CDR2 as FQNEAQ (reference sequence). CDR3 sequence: CASSPPGQFDYEQYF. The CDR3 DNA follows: TGTGCCAGCAGCCCGCCGGGACAGTTCGACTACGAGCAGTACTTC.

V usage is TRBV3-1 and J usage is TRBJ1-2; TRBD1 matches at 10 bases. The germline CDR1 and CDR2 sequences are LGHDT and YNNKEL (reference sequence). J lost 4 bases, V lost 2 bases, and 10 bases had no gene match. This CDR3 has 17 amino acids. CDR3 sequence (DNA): TGTGCCAGCAGCCAATTCTCCAAGACAGGGGGCGCCTATGGCTACACCTTC. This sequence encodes CASSQFSKTGGAYGYTF.

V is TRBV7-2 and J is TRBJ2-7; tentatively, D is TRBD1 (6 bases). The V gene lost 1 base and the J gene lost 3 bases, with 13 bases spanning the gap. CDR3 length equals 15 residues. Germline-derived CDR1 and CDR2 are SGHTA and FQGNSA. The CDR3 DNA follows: TGTGCCAGCAGCTTAGGGCCGGACAGACACTACGAGCAGTACTTC. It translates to CASSLGPDRHYEQYF.

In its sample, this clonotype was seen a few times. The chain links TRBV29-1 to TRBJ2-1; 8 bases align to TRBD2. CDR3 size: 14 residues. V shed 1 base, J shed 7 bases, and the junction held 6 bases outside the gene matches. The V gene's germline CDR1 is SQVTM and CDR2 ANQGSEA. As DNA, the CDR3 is TGCAGCGTTGAAGTAGCGGGAATCCGAAATGAGCAGTTCTTC. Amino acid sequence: CSVEVAGIRNEQFF.

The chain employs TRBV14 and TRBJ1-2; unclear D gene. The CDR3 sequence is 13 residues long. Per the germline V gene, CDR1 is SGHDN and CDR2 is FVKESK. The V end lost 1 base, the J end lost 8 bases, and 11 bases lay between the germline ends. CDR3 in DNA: TGTGCCAGCAGCCAAGTGAGGGTAGGCGGCTACACCTTC. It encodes CASSQVRVGGYTF.

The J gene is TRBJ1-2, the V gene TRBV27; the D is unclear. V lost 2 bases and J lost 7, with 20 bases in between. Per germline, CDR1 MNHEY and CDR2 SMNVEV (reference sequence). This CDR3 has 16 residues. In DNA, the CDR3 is TGTGCCAGCAGTTTAACCGGGCAGGCGAATTGGCGTGGCTACACCTTC. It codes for CASSLTGQANWRGYTF.

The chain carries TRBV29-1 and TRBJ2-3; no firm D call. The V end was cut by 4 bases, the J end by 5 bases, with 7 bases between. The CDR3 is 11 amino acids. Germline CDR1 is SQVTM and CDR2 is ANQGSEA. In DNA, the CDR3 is TGCAGCGTTGGGGTCGTAGATACGCAGTATTTT. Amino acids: CSVGVVDTQYF.

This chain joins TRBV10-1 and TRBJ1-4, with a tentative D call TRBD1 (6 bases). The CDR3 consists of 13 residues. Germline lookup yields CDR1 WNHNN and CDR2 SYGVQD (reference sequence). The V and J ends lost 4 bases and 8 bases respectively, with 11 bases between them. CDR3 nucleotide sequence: TGCGCCAGCAGTGCCTCCGGACAGGAAAAACTGTTTTTT. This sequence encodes CASSASGQEKLFF.